This T cell receptor beta chain was sequenced during a study of OX40 agonist ivuxolimab in advanced cancers. General study findings and limits: Among expanded peripheral T cells, antigen specificity went undetermined. The mean number of expanded clones was higher in CD8+ T cells than in CD4+.

This clone occurred a few times. Its antigen is unknown. The data were produced by immunoSEQ multiplex PCR, yet TCRdb's version contains in-frame clones alone and is incomplete. In the table there are 14,000 or so clones, approximately 80% of which are singletons. Germline-derived CDR1 and CDR2 are LNHDA and SQIVND (reference sequence). This CDR3 comprises 13 residues. Trimming at V came to 6 bases and at J to 5 bases, leaving 4 bases not matched to a gene. Sequenced here: CD4+ or CD8+ T cells sorted from blood, sampled in a trial of the OX40 agonist ivuxolimab. This chain joins TRBV19 and TRBJ2-1; 7 bases map to TRBD2. The source is an adult with an advanced solid tumor such as melanoma, head and neck, liver or kidney cancer. CDR3 sequence (DNA): TGTGCCAGTAGAGAACTAGCGAACAATGAGCAGTTCTTC. Translating gives CASRELANNEQFF.